This T cell receptor beta chain was identified during a study of blood T cell repertoires in COVID-19. Profiling relied on immunoSEQ multiplex PCR, and the TCRdb table lists in-frame clones only, not all of them. The sample has about 200,000 clones; around 84% are singletons. This TCR was recovered from a man aged 45-65 years with acute or convalescent COVID-19. Sequencing was carried out using peripheral blood.

The CDR3: CAIKEGGYSNQPQHF. As DNA, the CDR3 is TGTGCCATCAAGGAGGGCGGGTATAGCAATCAGCCCCAGCATTTT. V usage is TRBV10-3 and J usage is TRBJ1-5; D unresolved. The germline gives CDR1 ENHRY, CDR2 SYGVKD. Trimming pared 7 bases from V and 0 bases from J, leaving 13 bases between. There are 15 residues in the CDR3.